The 28 T cell receptor beta chains given below trace back to one sample, sequenced in a study of blood T cell repertoires in COVID-19. Here immunoSEQ multiplex PCR was the method, and the copy in TCRdb shows in-frame clones only, minus some. The sample contains around 100,000 clones, approximately 80% of which appear only once. Sequencing was performed on peripheral blood. Receptor source: a human donor in a cohort sampled during active COVID-19.

The chain combines TRBV5-8 with TRBJ1-5; D possibly corresponds to TRBD1 (6 bases). Germline V gives CDR1 SGHTS, CDR2 YDEGEE. CDR3 length: 15 residues. Trimming removed 0 bases from V and 5 bases from J, with 12 bases in between. The CDR3 region is CASSLGLDSYQPQHF. The CDR3 DNA reads as TGTGCCAGCAGCTTGGGTCTGGACAGCTATCAGCCCCAGCATTTT.

The genes are TRBV18 and TRBJ2-1; TRBD2 is a possible D gene (6 bases). Germline lookup yields CDR1 KGHSH and CDR2 LQKENI. V lost 3 bases, J lost 1 base, and 16 bases lay in between. This CDR3 spans 17 amino acids. The CDR3 DNA follows: TGTGCCAGCTCACCTTCCTATCTAGCGAGTTCCTACAATGAGCAGTTCTTC. Protein: CASSPSYLASSYNEQFF.

This clone was detected only a few times. V gene TRBV11-2 combines with J gene TRBJ2-3, with 13 bases fitting TRBD2. V shed 5 bases, J shed 2 bases, and the junction held 7 bases outside the gene matches. The CDR3 is 17 amino acids. Per the germline V gene, CDR1 is SGHAT and CDR2 is FQNNGV. As DNA, the CDR3 is TGTGCCAGCAGCCCCGCGGGACTAGCGGGGAACACAGATACGCAGTATTTT. Protein sequence: CASSPAGLAGNTDTQYF.

The chain is built from TRBV9 and TRBJ1-4; tentatively, D is TRBD1 (6 bases). The V and J ends lost 4 bases and 2 bases respectively, with 12 bases between them. Germline V gene lookup returns CDR1 SGDLS and CDR2 YYNGEE. This CDR3 has 15 amino acids. In DNA, the CDR3 is TGTGCCAGCAGCTCCTCAGGGGTTACTAATGAAAAACTGTTTTTT. Its translation: CASSSSGVTNEKLFF. Looking up the rest from reference TRBV9 and TRBJ1-4 gives the full variable domain: DSGVTQTPKHLITATGQRVTLRCSPRSGDLSVYWYQQSLDQGLQFLIQYYNGEERAKGNILERFSAQQFPDLHSELNLSSLELGDSALYFCASSSSGVTNEKLFFGSGTQLSVL.

The CDR3 region has the DNA TGTGCCAGCAGCGGGACAGGGGCCAATCAGCCCCAGCATTTT. Its translation: CASSGTGANQPQHF. The chain employs TRBV6-5 and TRBJ1-5; 10 bases agree with TRBD1. Germline-derived CDR1 and CDR2 are MNHEY and SVGAGI. V trimming: 6 bases; J trimming: 3 bases; junction bases outside the gene matches: 2. CDR3 size: 14 residues.

This rearrangement joins TRBV15 to TRBJ2-2; D ambiguous. CDR3 length equals 16 residues. V was clipped by 0 bases and J by 10 bases, with 18 bases between them. Germline loops: CDR1 LNHNV, CDR2 YYDKDF (reference sequence). The CDR3 is CATSRDSGWSESELFF. The CDR3 region has the DNA TGTGCCACCAGCAGAGATTCTGGATGGTCGGAGTCGGAGCTGTTTTTT. Complete variable domain (other parts from reference TRBV15 and TRBJ2-2): DAMVIQNPRYQVTQFGKPVTLSCSQTLNHNVMYWYQQKSSQAPKLLFHYYDKDFNNEADTPDNFQSRRPNTSFCFLDIRSPGLGDTAMYLCATSRDSGWSESELFFGEGSRLTVL.

The V gene is TRBV14, the J gene TRBJ2-1; tentatively, D is TRBD1 (5 bases). Per the germline V gene, CDR1 is SGHDN and CDR2 is FVKESK. The V gene lost 0 bases and the J gene lost 9 bases, with 12 bases spanning the gap. This CDR3 region has 14 residues. CDR3 protein: CASSQDVGLGEQFF. CDR3 in DNA: TGTGCCAGCAGCCAAGACGTGGGGCTCGGTGAGCAGTTCTTC.

The table lists this clone with a count of one. The gene calls are TRBV7-8 and TRBJ2-4; the match to TRBD1 covers 7 bases. V trimming: 4 bases; J trimming: 9 bases; junction bases outside the gene matches: 9. This CDR3 has 14 residues. CDR1 and CDR2 from the germline V gene are SGHVS and FQNEAQ. CDR3 amino acids: CASSSQTGTAIQYF. In DNA, the CDR3 is TGTGCCAGCAGCTCACAAACCGGGACAGCCATTCAGTACTTC.

The CDR3, as DNA: TGTGCCAGCAGTTGGGGCGGGGGAGGTCAAGAGACCCAGTACTTC. It specifies CASSWGGGGQETQYF. The J gene is TRBJ2-5, the V gene TRBV6-5; 7 positions agree with TRBD2. Germline V gives CDR1 MNHEY, CDR2 SVGAGI. The J segment lost 2 bases and the V segment lost 4 bases, leaving 7 bases of the junction unmatched. The CDR3 totals 15 residues.

The chain joins TRBV4-1 to TRBJ2-1; 7 nucleotides agree with TRBD2. This CDR3 contains 16 residues. The ends lost 4 bases at V and 4 bases at J; junction bases unmatched: 10. From germline, CDR1 is MGHRA and CDR2 YSYEKL. This CDR3 is CASSPGRGFTYNEQFF. CDR3 nucleotide sequence: TGCGCCAGCAGCCCCGGGCGGGGGTTTACTTACAATGAGCAGTTCTTC.

Comment on this clone: The same CDR3 also results from other DNA sequences found in this sample. The chain employs TRBV5-5 and TRBJ2-7; TRBD2 agrees at 11 bases. After removal of 0 bases from V and 2 bases from J, the junction contained 1 base not matched to a gene. CDR3 length equals 15 residues. Germline lookup yields CDR1 SGHKS and CDR2 YYEKEE (reference sequence). CDR3 DNA sequence: TGTGCCAGCAGCTTGGGACTAGCGGGGACCTACGAGCAGTACTTC. Translating gives CASSLGLAGTYEQYF.

The chain combines TRBV29-1 with TRBJ2-1, with 8 bases identical to TRBD1. The V gene's germline CDR1 is SQVTM and CDR2 ANQGSEA. This CDR3 comprises 13 residues. J lost 0 bases, V lost 5 bases, and 0 bases had no gene match. In nucleotides, the CDR3 is TGCAGCGTTACAGGGGGCTCCTACAATGAGCAGTTCTTC. This sequence encodes CSVTGGSYNEQFF.

This chain uses TRBV3-1 (or the pseudogene TRBV3-2) with TRBJ2-1; D is perhaps TRBD1 (5 bases). CDR3 size: 15 residues. Germline V gene sequence: CDR1 LGHDT, CDR2 YNNKEL (reference sequence). With 0 bases removed from V and 7 bases from J, the gap between germline ends came to 13 bases. CDR3 sequence: CASSQDMSRENEQFF. Here the CDR3 DNA reads TGTGCCAGCAGCCAAGATATGTCCAGGGAAAATGAGCAGTTCTTC.

The chain recombines TRBV24-1 with TRBJ2-7; maybe TRBD2 (6 bases). With 2 bases removed from V and 0 bases from J, the gap between germline ends came to 16 bases. Germline V gene data show CDR1 as KGHDR and CDR2 as SFDVKD. CDR3 length: 17 amino acids. CDR3 nucleotides: TGTGCCACCAGTGATTCACAGGCGGGGCTATCCTCCTACGAGCAGTACTTC. Translating gives CATSDSQAGLSSYEQYF.

The CDR3 nucleotides are TGTGCCAGCTCACCACTGGACAGTTCCCTCAATGAGCAGTTCTTC. Its translation is CASSPLDSSLNEQFF. The gene calls are TRBV18 and TRBJ2-1; possible D gene TRBD1, 6 bases. Germline V lookup: CDR1 KGHSH, CDR2 LQKENI. V lost 1 base and J 6 bases, leaving 13 bases between the germline ends. This CDR3 spans 15 amino acids.

The V gene is TRBV29-1, the J gene TRBJ1-2, with D unresolved. Trimming removed 7 bases from V and 5 bases from J, with 8 bases in between. The germline V gene has CDR1 SQVTM and CDR2 ANQGSEA. The CDR3 is 10 residues long. The DNA of the CDR3 is TGCAGCGCCAACGGGTATGGCTACACCTTC. Translation: CSANGYGYTF.

J is TRBJ1-6 and V is TRBV6-5, with no clear D. This CDR3 region has 14 residues. Germline V CDR1 and CDR2: MNHEY, SVGAGI. V lost 2 bases, J lost 8 bases, and 10 bases lay in between. The CDR3 loop is CASSYKTIHSPLHF. The CDR3 DNA sequence: TGTGCCAGCAGTTACAAAACAATTCATTCACCCCTCCACTTT.

This clone turned up a few times. V is TRBV9 and J is TRBJ2-1; perhaps TRBD1 as D (5 bases). The CDR3 totals 15 residues. The V end lost 5 bases, the J end lost 3 bases, and 15 bases lay between the germline ends. Per the germline V gene, CDR1 is SGDLS and CDR2 is YYNGEE. The CDR3 coding sequence is TGTGCCAGCAGTACAGGTGTACGAGGCTACAATGAGCAGTTCTTC. Its protein is CASSTGVRGYNEQFF.

In this sample, this clone turned up a few times. V usage is TRBV6-5 and J usage is TRBJ1-2; 9 positions match TRBD1. With 5 bases clipped from V and 5 bases from J, the junction kept 3 bases outside the gene matches. The V gene's germline CDR1 is MNHEY and CDR2 SVGAGI. CDR3 length: 13 amino acids. CDR3 loop: CASSRDRVYGYTF. DNA of the CDR3: TGTGCCAGCAGTCGGGACAGGGTATATGGCTACACCTTC.

This clone was seen more than once but under ten times. V is TRBV5-1 and J is TRBJ2-7; 15 bases match TRBD2. The CDR3 loop spans 16 amino acids. CDR1 SGHRS and CDR2 YFSETQ come from the germline V gene. V trimming: 5 bases; J trimming: 0 bases; junction bases outside the gene matches: 3. The CDR3 nucleotides are TGCGCCAGCAGGGGGACTAGCGGGGGGAGCTCCTACGAGCAGTACTTC. Amino acids: CASRGTSGGSSYEQYF.

The chain joins TRBV10-3 to TRBJ2-7, with TRBD1 matching over 9 bases. Germline V gene lookup returns CDR1 ENHRY and CDR2 SYGVKD. The length of the CDR3 is 13 residues. V gave up 6 bases and J gave up 6 bases; unmatched junction bases: 6. The DNA of the CDR3 is TGTGCCATCAGCCCACAGGGGGCGCGCGAGCAGTACTTC. Amino acids: CAISPQGAREQYF.

V is TRBV3-1 (or the pseudogene TRBV3-2) and J is TRBJ1-2; 7 nucleotides agree with TRBD1. The CDR3 contains 15 residues. Germline V gene sequence: CDR1 LGHDT, CDR2 YNNKEL (reference sequence). With 4 bases clipped from V and 6 bases from J, the junction kept 11 bases outside the gene matches. The CDR3 is CASSPPGYRGDGYTF. CDR3 nucleotide sequence: TGTGCCAGCAGCCCACCGGGCTACAGGGGTGATGGCTACACCTTC.

In the case of this clone: This CDR3 is also generated by other DNA sequences in the sample. The J gene is TRBJ1-1, the V gene TRBV28; possible D gene TRBD1, 6 bases. CDR1 is MDHEN, CDR2 SYDVKM, per germline. CDR3 size: 13 residues. Trimming pared 6 bases from V and 0 bases from J, leaving 8 bases between. The CDR3 coding sequence is TGTGCCAGCAGACGACAGGTGAACACTGAAGCTTTCTTT. This encodes CASRRQVNTEAFF.

The rearrangement links TRBV3-1 (or the pseudogene TRBV3-2) to TRBJ1-3, with a tentative D call TRBD1 (5 bases). The CDR3 consists of 15 residues. The germline V gene encodes CDR1 LGHDT and CDR2 YNNKEL (reference sequence). V was shortened by 8 bases and J by 2 bases, with 16 bases between the two germline ends. The CDR3 spells CASQSGPSAGNTIYF. The CDR3 DNA sequence: TGTGCCAGCCAATCAGGGCCCTCCGCTGGAAACACCATATATTTT.

The sample holds a few counts of this clone. Different DNA sequences within this sample yield the same CDR3. This chain uses TRBV7-2 with TRBJ1-5; possible D gene TRBD1, 5 bases. The CDR3 sequence is 14 residues long. Germline CDR1 SGHTA, CDR2 FQGNSA. V shed 6 bases and J shed 4 bases, with 13 bases lying between them. The CDR3 sequence: CASSPGGGNQPQHF. CDR3 coding DNA: TGTGCCAGCAGTCCCGGGGGAGGGAATCAGCCCCAGCATTTT.

DNA of the CDR3: TGTGCCCAGACCCGGACAGGGAATGAAAAACTGTTTTTT. Protein: CAQTRTGNEKLFF. The J gene is TRBJ1-4, the V gene TRBV2; 8 bases are shared with TRBD1. J gave up 5 bases and V 11 bases, and 7 bases lay outside the gene matches. Germline values: CDR1 SNHLY, CDR2 FYNNEI. This CDR3 contains 13 residues.

This chain connects TRBV5-1 to TRBJ2-3; TRBD1 agrees at 9 bases. Losses at the gene ends were 5 bases for V and 4 bases for J; bases not matched to a gene: 8. CDR1 is SGHRS and CDR2 is YFSETQ in the germline V gene. The CDR3 extends over 15 amino acids. CDR3 amino acids: CASSPRTGGADTQYF. CDR3 in DNA: TGCGCCAGCAGTCCGAGAACAGGGGGCGCAGATACGCAGTATTTT.

The chain joins TRBV3-1 (or the pseudogene TRBV3-2) to TRBJ2-5; 7 positions agree with TRBD2. In germline, CDR1 is LGHDT, CDR2 YNNKEL (reference sequence). The trim removed 4 bases at V and 2 bases at J, leaving 13 bases unmatched. The CDR3 length is 17 residues. CDR3 DNA: TGTGCCAGCAGCCCCGGGACTGGGGGAGGGCCTCAAGAGACCCAGTACTTC. This translates into CASSPGTGGGPQETQYF.